This T cell receptor (beta chain) was captured in a study of PD-L1 blockade in urothelial cancer. Time point: peripheral blood 6 weeks after treatment start. Assay used: immunoSEQ multiplex PCR; TCRdb lists only in-frame clones, some missing. The table lists some 41,000 clones, about four fifths of them singletons. V gave up 6 bases and J gave up 11 bases; unmatched junction bases: 4. The CDR3 runs to 11 residues. CDR1 and CDR2 (germline): MDHEN, SYDVKM. The source is a man aged 60 to 75 with urothelial cancer. This chain joins TRBV28 and TRBJ1-2; 9 bases fit TRBD1. Sample: PBMCs, taken around atezolizumab (anti-PD-L1) treatment. CDR3 loop: CASSGTGSYTF. The CDR3 DNA follows: TGTGCCAGCAGCGGGACAGGGTCGTACACCTTC.